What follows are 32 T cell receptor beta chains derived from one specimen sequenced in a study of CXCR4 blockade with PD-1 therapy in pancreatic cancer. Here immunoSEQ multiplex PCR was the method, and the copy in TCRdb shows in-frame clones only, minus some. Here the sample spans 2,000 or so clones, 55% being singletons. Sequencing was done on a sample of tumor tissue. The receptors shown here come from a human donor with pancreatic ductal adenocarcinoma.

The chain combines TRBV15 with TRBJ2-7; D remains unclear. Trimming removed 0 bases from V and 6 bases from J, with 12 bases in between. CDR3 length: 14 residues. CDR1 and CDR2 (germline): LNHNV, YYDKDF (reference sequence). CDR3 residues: CATSRDSRLGEQYF. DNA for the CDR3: TGTGCCACCAGCAGAGATTCCAGGCTAGGCGAGCAGTACTTC.

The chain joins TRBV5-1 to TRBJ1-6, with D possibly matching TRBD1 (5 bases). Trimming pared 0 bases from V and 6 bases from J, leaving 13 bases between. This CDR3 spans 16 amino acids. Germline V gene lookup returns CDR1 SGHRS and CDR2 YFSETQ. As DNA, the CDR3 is TGCGCCAGCAGCTTGGGATCCGGGACCTCTAATTCACCCCTCCACTTT. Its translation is CASSLGSGTSNSPLHF. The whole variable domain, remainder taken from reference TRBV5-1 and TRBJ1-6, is KAGVTQTPRYLIKTRGQQVTLSCSPISGHRSVSWYQQTPGQGLQFLFEYFSETQRNKGNFPGRFSGRQFSNSRSEMNVSTLELGDSALYLCASSLGSGTSNSPLHFGNGTRLTVT.

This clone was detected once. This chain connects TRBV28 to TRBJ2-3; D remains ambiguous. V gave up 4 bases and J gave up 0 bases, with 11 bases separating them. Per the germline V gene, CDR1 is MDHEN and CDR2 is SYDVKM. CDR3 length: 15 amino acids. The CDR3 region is CASSWASLSTDTQYF. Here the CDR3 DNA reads TGTGCCAGCAGTTGGGCCTCGCTCAGCACAGATACGCAGTATTTT.

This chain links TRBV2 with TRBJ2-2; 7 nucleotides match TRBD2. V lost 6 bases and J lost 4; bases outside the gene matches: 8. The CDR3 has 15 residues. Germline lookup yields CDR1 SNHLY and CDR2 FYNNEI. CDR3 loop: CASSRRTSGTGELFF. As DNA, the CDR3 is TGTGCCAGCAGCCGTCGGACTAGTGGCACCGGGGAGCTGTTTTTT.

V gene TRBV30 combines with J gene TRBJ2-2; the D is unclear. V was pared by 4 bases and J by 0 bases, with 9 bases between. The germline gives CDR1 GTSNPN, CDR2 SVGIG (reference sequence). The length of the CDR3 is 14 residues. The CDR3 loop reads CAWNKRSNTGELFF. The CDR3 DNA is TGTGCCTGGAATAAGAGGTCGAACACCGGGGAGCTGTTTTTT.

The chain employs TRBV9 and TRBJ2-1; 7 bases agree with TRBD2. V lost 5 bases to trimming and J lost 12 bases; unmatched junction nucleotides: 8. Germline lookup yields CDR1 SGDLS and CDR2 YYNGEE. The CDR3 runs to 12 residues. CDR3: CASSEGTTRQFF. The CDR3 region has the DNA TGTGCCAGCAGTGAAGGGACTACCCGGCAGTTCTTC.

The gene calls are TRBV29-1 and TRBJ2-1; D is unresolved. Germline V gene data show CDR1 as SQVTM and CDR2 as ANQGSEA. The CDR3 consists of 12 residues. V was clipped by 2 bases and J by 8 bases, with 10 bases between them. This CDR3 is CSVEREEYEQFF. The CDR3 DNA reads TGCAGCGTTGAAAGGGAAGAGTATGAGCAGTTCTTC.

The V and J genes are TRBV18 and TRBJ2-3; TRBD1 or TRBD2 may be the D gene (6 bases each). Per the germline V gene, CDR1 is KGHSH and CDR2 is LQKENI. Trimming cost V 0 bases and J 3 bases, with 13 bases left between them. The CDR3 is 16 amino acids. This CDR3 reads CASSPPGGWTTDTQYF. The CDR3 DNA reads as TGTGCCAGCTCACCACCGGGGGGCTGGACTACAGATACGCAGTATTTT.

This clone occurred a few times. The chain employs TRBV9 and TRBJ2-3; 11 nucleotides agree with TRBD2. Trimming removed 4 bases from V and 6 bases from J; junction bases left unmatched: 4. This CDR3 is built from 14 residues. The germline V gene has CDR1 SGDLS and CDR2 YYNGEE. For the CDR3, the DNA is TGTGCCAGCAGCCTACTAGCGGGGGAGGATACGCAGTATTTT. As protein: CASSLLAGEDTQYF.

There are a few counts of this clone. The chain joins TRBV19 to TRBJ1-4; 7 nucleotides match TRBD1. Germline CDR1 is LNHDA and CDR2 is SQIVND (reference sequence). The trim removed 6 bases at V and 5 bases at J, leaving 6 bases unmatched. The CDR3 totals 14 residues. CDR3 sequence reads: CASRRTGANEKLFF. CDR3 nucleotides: TGTGCCAGTAGAAGAACAGGGGCGAATGAAAAACTGTTTTTT.

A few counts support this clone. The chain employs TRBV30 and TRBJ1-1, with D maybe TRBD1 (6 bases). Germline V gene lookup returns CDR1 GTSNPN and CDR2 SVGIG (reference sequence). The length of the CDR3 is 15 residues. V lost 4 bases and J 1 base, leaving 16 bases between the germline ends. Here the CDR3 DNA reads TGTGCCTGGACCCCCGGGGGCCGCCCGAACACTGAAGCTTTCTTT. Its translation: CAWTPGGRPNTEAFF.

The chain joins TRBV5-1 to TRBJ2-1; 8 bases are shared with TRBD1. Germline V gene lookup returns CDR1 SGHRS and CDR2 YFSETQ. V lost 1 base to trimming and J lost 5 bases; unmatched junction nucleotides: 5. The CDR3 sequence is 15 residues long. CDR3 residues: CASSLLQGANNEQFF. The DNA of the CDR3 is TGCGCCAGCAGCTTGCTGCAGGGGGCGAACAATGAGCAGTTCTTC.

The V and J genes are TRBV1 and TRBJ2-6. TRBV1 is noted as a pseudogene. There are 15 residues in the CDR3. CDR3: CASSQEISGANVLTF. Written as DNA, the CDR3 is TGCGCCAGCAGCCAAGAGATCTCTGGGGCCAACGTCCTGACTTTC.

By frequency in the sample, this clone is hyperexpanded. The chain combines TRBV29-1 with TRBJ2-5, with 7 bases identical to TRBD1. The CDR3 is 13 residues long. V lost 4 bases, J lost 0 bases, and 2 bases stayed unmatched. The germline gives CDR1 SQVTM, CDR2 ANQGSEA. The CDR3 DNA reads TGCAGCGTTGCGGACAGGTACCAAGAGACCCAGTACTTC. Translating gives CSVADRYQETQYF.

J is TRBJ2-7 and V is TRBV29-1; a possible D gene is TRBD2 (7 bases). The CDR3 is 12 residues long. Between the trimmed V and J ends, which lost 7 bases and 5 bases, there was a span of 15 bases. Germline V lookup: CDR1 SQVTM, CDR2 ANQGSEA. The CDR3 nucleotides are TGCAGCGCCCAAGGAGGGGGGGACGAGCAGTACTTC. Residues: CSAQGGGDEQYF.

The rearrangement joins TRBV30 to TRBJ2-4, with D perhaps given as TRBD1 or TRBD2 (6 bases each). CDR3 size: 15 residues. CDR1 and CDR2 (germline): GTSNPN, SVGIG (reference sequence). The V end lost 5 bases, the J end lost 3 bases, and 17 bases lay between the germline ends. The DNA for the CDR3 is TGTGCCTGGGTCAGGGGAGGTCTAGTCAAAAACATTCAGTACTTC. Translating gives CAWVRGGLVKNIQYF.

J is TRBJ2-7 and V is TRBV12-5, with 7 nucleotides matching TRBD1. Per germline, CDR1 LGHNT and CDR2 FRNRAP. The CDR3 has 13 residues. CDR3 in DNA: TGTGCCAGCACCCTGACAGGGACCTACGAGCAGTACTTC. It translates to CASTLTGTYEQYF.

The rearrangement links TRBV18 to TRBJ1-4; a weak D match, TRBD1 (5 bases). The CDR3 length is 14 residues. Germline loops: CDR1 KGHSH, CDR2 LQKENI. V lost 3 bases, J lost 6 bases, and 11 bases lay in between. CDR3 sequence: CASSPRDRDEKLFF. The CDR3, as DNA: TGTGCCAGCTCACCCAGGGACCGCGATGAAAAACTGTTTTTT.

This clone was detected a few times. The CDR3: CASGVGQANYGYTF. The CDR3 nucleotides read TGTGCTAGTGGTGTCGGACAGGCTAACTATGGCTACACCTTC. This chain links TRBV12-5 with TRBJ1-2, with TRBD1 identical over 7 bases. Trimming cost V 5 bases and J 0 bases; bases outside gene matches: 3. The CDR3 loop spans 14 amino acids. Germline assignment: CDR1 LGHNT and CDR2 FRNRAP.

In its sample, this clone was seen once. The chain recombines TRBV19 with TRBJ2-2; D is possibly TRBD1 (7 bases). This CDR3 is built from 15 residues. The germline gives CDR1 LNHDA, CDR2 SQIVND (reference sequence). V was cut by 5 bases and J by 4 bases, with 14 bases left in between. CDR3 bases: TGTGCCAGTAGTTCCGACAGGGAGGTCACCGGGGAGCTGTTTTTT. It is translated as CASSSDREVTGELFF.

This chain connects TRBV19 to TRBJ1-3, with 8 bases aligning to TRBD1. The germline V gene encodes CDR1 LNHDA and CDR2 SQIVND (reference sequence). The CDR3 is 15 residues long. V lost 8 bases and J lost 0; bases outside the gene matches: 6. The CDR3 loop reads CASSETGASGNTIYF. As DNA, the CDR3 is TGTGCCAGTTCAGAGACAGGGGCCTCTGGAAACACCATATATTTT.

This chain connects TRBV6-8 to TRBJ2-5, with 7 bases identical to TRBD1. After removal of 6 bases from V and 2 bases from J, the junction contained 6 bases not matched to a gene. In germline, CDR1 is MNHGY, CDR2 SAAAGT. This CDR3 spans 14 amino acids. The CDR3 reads CASRLPGQQETQYF. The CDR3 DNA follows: TGTGCCAGCAGACTTCCGGGACAGCAAGAGACCCAGTACTTC.

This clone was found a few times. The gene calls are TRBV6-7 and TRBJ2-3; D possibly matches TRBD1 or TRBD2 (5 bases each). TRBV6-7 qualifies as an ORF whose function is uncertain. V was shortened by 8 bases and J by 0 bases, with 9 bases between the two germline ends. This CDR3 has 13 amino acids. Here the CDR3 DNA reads TGTGCCAGCCTTAGGGACAGCACAGATACGCAGTATTTT. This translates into CASLRDSTDTQYF.

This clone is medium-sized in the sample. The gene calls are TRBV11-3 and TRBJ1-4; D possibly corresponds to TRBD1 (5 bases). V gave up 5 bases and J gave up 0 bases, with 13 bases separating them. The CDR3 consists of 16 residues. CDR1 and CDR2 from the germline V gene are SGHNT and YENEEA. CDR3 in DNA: TGTGCCAGCAGCAGCGACGGGACTGCAACTAATGAAAAACTGTTTTTT. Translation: CASSSDGTATNEKLFF.

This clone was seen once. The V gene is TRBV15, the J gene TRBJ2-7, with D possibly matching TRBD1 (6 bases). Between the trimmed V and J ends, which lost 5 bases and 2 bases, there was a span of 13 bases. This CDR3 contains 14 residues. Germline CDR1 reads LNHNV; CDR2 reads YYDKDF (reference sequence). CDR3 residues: CATSSRGPPYEQYF. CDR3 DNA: TGTGCCACCAGCTCCAGGGGACCCCCCTACGAGCAGTACTTC. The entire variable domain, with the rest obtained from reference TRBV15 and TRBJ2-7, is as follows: DAMVIQNPRYQVTQFGKPVTLSCSQTLNHNVMYWYQQKSSQAPKLLFHYYDKDFNNEADTPDNFQSRRPNTSFCFLDIRSPGLGDTAMYLCATSSRGPPYEQYFGPGTRLTVT.

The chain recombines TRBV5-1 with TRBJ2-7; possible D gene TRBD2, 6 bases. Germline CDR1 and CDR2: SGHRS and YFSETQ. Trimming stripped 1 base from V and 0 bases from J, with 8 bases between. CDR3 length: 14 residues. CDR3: CASSLQTSSYEQYF. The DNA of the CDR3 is TGCGCCAGCAGCTTGCAGACTAGCTCCTACGAGCAGTACTTC.

This CDR3 reads CAWRRGGGNQPQHF. The DNA of the CDR3 is TGTGCCTGGAGGCGTGGTGGCGGCAATCAGCCCCAGCATTTT. This chain links TRBV30 with TRBJ1-5; no clear D. From germline, CDR1 is GTSNPN and CDR2 SVGIG (reference sequence). The CDR3 extends over 14 amino acids. The V end lost 3 bases, the J end lost 2 bases, and 11 bases lay between the germline ends.

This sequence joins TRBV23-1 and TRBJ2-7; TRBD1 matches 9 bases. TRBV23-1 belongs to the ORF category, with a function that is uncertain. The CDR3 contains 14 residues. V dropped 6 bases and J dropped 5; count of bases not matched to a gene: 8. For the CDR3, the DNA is TGCGCCAGCAGCCAAGGACAGGGGAAAGACGAGCAGTACTTC. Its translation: CASSQGQGKDEQYF.

The CDR3: CATSWETNEKLFF. The CDR3 nucleotides are TGTGCCACCTCCTGGGAGACTAATGAAAAACTGTTTTTT. The chain combines TRBV2 with TRBJ1-4; unclear D gene. Trimming pared 10 bases from V and 2 bases from J, leaving 11 bases between. Germline V lookup: CDR1 SNHLY, CDR2 FYNNEI. The CDR3 spans 13 residues.

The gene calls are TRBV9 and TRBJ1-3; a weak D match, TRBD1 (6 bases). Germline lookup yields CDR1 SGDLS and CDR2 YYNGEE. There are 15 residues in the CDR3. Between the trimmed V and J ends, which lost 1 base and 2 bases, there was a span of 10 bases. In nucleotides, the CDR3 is TGTGCCAGCAGCGTACAAGGGGGAGCTGGAAACACCATATATTTT. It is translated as CASSVQGGAGNTIYF.

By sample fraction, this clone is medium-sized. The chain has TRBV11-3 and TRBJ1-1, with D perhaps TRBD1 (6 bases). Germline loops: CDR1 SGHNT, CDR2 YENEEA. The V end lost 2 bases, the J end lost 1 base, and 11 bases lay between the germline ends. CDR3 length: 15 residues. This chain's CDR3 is CASSLLGGGNTEAFF. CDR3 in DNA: TGTGCCAGCAGCTTACTGGGAGGGGGGAACACTGAAGCTTTCTTT.

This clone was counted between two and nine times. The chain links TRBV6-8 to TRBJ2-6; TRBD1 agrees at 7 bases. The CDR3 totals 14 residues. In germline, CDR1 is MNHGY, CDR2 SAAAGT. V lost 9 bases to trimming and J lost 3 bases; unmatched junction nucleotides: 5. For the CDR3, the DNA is TGTGCCAGTAGTGACAGGGATGGGGCCAACGTCCTGACTTTC. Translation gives CASSDRDGANVLTF.